The 3 T cell receptor beta chains given below trace back to one sample, sequenced in a study of siplizumab effects on memory and regulatory T cells. The protocol was immunoSEQ multiplex PCR, while the TCRdb copy is restricted to in-frame clones and leaves out a portion. The sample yields some 96,000 clones, about nine tenths seen once. Sequenced material: CD4+ T cells sorted from blood. The receptors here all came from a human donor in good health.

The V call is TRBV7-2, the J call TRBJ2-7; D gene unclear. V lost 0 bases to trimming and J lost 6 bases, with 21 bases between them. CDR1 is SGHTA and CDR2 is FQGNSA in the germline V gene. This CDR3 spans 17 amino acids. CDR3 region: CASSLALAAGAFGEQYF. The DNA for the CDR3 is TGTGCCAGCAGCTTAGCGCTTGCAGCAGGAGCGTTCGGCGAGCAGTACTTC. The entire variable domain, with the rest obtained from reference TRBV7-2 and TRBJ2-7, is as follows: GAGVSQSPSNKVTEKGKDVELRCDPISGHTALYWYRQSLGQGLEFLIYFQGNSAPDKSGLPSDRFSAERTGGSVSTLTIQRTQQEDSAVYLCASSLALAAGAFGEQYFGPGTRLTVT.

The CDR3 DNA is TGTGCCAGCAGCCAAGGACAGGGTCAGACCCAGTACTTC. Its protein product is CASSQGQGQTQYF. V and J are TRBV14 and TRBJ2-5; 7 bases line up with TRBD1. V shed 1 base and J 6 bases; nucleotides not matched to a gene: 2. CDR1 is SGHDN, CDR2 FVKESK, per germline. This CDR3 has 13 residues.

The chain carries TRBV7-9 and TRBJ2-6; D remains unclear. The germline gives CDR1 SEHNR, CDR2 FQNEAQ (reference sequence). CDR3 length equals 17 residues. The V end lost 0 bases, the J end lost 4 bases, and 13 bases lay between the germline ends. The CDR3 bases are TGTGCCAGCAGCTTAGCAATAGTTACCTCGGGGGCCAACGTCCTGACTTTC. Translating it yields CASSLAIVTSGANVLTF. The complete variable domain, with remaining parts taken from reference TRBV7-9 and TRBJ2-6, reads DTGVSQNPRHKITKRGQNVTFRCDPISEHNRLYWYRQTLGQGPEFLTYFQNEAQLEKSRLLSDRFSAERPKGSFSTLEIQRTEQGDSAMYLCASSLAIVTSGANVLTFGAGSRLTVL.